This TCR beta chain was identified in a study of CD8 T cells in Susac syndrome. Reverse transcription of about 0.45 to 1 ug RNA was performed with random hexamers. From the immunoSEQ multiplex PCR reads, TCRdb called clonotypes with MiXCR, one entry per CDR3 protein. Counted here are approximately 65,000 distinct CDR3 sequences, around nine tenths occurring once; the ten biggest clones make up roughly 0.2%. The CDR3 extends over 16 amino acids. CDR1 is LGHNA and CDR2 is YSLEER in the germline V gene. V was pared by 3 bases and J by 2 bases, with 15 bases between. In blood CD8+ and CD4+ T cells, TCR beta underwent sequencing. Healthy donors, matched for age and sex, constituted the control group. CD8+ and CD4+ T cells were negatively isolated; TEMRA cells were FACS-enriched.

The sequence was collected from a human donor in good health. The material sequenced was CD8+ T cells from PBMCs. The rearrangement links TRBV4-3 to TRBJ2-3, with D possibly matching TRBD2 (7 bases). CDR3: CASSQSRGGYTDTQYF. The CDR3, as DNA: TGCGCCAGCAGCCAGTCGAGGGGGGGCTACACAGATACGCAGTATTTT.